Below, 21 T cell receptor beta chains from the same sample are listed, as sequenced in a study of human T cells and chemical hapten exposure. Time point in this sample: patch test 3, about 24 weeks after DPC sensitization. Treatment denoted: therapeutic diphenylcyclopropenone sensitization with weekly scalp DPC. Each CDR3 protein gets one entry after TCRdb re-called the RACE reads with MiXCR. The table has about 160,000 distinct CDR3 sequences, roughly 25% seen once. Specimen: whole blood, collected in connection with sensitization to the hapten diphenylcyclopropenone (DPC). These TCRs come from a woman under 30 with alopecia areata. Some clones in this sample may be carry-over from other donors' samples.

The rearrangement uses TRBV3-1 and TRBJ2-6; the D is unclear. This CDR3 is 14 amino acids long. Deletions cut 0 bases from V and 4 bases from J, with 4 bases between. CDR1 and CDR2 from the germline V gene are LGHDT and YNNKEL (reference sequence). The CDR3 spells CASSQESGANVLTF. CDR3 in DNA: TGTGCCAGCAGCCAAGAGTCGGGGGCCAACGTCCTGACTTTC. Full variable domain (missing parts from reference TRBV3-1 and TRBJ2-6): DTAVSQTPKYLVTQMGNDKSIKCEQNLGHDTMYWYKQDSKKFLKIMFSYNNKELIINETVPNRFSPKSPDKAHLNLHINSLELGDSAVYFCASSQESGANVLTFGAGSRLTVL.

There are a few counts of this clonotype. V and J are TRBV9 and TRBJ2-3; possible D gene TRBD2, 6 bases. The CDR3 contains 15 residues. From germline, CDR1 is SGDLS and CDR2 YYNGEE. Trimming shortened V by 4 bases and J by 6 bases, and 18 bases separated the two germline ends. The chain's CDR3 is CASSRWDSYIDTQYF. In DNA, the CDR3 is TGTGCCAGCAGCAGGTGGGACTCCTACATCGATACGCAGTATTTT.

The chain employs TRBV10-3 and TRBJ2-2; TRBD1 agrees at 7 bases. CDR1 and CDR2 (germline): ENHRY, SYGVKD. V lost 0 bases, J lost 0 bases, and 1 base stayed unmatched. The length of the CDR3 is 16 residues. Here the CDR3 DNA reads TGTGCCATCAGTGAGTCTACAGGGGCGAACACCGGGGAGCTGTTTTTT. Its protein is CAISESTGANTGELFF.

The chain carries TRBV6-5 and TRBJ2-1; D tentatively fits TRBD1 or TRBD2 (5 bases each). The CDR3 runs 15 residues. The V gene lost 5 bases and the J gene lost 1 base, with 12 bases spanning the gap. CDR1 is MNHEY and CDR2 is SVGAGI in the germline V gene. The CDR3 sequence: CASSLTRTSYNEQFF. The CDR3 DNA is TGTGCCAGCAGTCTTACTAGGACATCCTACAATGAGCAGTTCTTC.

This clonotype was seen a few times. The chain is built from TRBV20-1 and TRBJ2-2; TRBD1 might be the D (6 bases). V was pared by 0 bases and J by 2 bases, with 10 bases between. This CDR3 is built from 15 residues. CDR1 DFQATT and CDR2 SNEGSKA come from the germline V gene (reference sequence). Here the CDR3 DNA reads TGCAGTGCTAGAGATCGACAGGTCAACACCGGGGAGCTGTTTTTT. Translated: CSARDRQVNTGELFF.

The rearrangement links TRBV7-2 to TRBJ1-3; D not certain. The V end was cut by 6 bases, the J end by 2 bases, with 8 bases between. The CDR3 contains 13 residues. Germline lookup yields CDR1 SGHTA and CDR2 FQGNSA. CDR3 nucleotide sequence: TGTGCCAGCAGGCAACTGGCTGGAAACACCATATATTTT. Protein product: CASRQLAGNTIYF.

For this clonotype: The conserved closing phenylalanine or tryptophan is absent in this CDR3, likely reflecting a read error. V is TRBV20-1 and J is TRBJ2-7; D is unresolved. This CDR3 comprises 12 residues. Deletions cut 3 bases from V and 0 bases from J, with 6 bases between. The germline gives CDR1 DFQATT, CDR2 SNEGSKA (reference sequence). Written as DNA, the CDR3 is TGCAGTGCTAGCTGGAGCTCCTACGAGCAGTACTCC. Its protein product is CSASWSSYEQYS.

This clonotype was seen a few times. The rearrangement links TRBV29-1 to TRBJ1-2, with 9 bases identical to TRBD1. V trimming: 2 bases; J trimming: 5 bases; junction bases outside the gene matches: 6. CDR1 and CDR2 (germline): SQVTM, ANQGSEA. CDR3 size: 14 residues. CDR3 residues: CSVEFAGTGYGYTF. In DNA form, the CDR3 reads TGCAGCGTTGAATTCGCAGGGACAGGGTATGGCTACACCTTC.

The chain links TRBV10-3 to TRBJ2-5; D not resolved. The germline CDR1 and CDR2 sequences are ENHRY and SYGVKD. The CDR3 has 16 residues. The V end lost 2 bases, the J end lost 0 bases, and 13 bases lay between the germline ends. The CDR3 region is CAISEPIRTDQETQYF. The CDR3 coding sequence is TGTGCCATCAGTGAGCCGATTAGGACGGACCAAGAGACCCAGTACTTC.

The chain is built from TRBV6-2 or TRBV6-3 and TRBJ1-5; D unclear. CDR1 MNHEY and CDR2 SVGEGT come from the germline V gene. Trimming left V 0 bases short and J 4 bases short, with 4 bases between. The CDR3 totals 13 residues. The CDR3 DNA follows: TGTGCCAGCAGTTACTCATTAAATCAGCCCCAGCATTTT. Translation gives CASSYSLNQPQHF.

CDR3 nucleotides: TGTGCCAGCAGTTTGCGGGAGTCAGGGTACGAGCAGTACTTC. Translating it yields CASSLRESGYEQYF. The genes are TRBV27 and TRBJ2-7, with 7 bases matching TRBD2. Germline V gene lookup returns CDR1 MNHEY and CDR2 SMNVEV (reference sequence). V lost 3 bases, J lost 4 bases, and 6 bases stayed unmatched. The CDR3 contains 14 residues.

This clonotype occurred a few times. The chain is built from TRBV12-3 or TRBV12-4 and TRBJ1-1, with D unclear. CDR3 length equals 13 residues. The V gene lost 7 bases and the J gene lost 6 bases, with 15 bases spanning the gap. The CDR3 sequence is CASKRSNRAEAFF. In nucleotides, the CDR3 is TGTGCCAGCAAAAGGTCGAATCGCGCTGAAGCTTTCTTT.

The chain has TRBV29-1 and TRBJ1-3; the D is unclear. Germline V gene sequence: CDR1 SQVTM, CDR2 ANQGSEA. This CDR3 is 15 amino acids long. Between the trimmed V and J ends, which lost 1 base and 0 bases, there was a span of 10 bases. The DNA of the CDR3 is TGCAGCGTTGAAGGCCTTACGGGCTCTGGAAACACCATATATTTT. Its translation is CSVEGLTGSGNTIYF.

CDR3 sequence reads: CSAVLPGQSYEQYF. The CDR3 DNA is TGCAGTGCCGTTCTTCCGGGACAGTCCTACGAGCAGTACTTC. The V call is TRBV20-1, the J call TRBJ2-7; 7 nucleotides agree with TRBD1. This CDR3 is built from 14 residues. Looked up from germline, CDR1 is DFQATT and CDR2 is SNEGSKA (reference sequence). With 6 bases clipped from V and 1 base from J, the junction kept 9 bases outside the gene matches.

The DNA for the CDR3 is TGTGCCAGCACCGGACAGGGTGAATCACCCCTCCACTTT. Its protein is CASTGQGESPLHF. The chain uses TRBV7-2 and TRBJ1-6, with TRBD1 matching over 8 bases. Germline CDR1 is SGHTA and CDR2 is FQGNSA. The V and J ends lost 7 bases and 10 bases, in that order; junction bases with no gene match: 6. The CDR3 is 13 residues long.

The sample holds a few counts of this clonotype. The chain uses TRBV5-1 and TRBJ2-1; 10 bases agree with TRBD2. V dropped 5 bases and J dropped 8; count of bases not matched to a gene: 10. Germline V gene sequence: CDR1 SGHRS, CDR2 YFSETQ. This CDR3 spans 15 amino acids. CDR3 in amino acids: CASSTQRGGRDEQFF. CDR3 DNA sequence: TGCGCCAGCAGTACTCAGCGGGGGGGCCGGGATGAGCAGTTCTTC. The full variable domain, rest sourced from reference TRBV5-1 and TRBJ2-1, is KAGVTQTPRYLIKTRGQQVTLSCSPISGHRSVSWYQQTPGQGLQFLFEYFSETQRNKGNFPGRFSGRQFSNSRSEMNVSTLELGDSALYLCASSTQRGGRDEQFFGPGTRLTVL.

The CDR3 loop is CSVQWGTQPTQPQHF. The CDR3 DNA follows: TGCAGTGTTCAATGGGGGACCCAACCCACTCAGCCCCAGCATTTT. The J gene is TRBJ1-5, the V gene TRBV20-1; D perhaps matches TRBD1 (5 bases). Germline CDR1 is DFQATT and CDR2 is SNEGSKA (reference sequence). The V end was cut by 7 bases, the J end by 6 bases, with 22 bases between. The CDR3 runs to 15 residues.

The CDR3 protein is CASKLAGGREQYF. The DNA of the CDR3 is TGTGCCAGCAAACTAGCGGGAGGAAGGGAGCAGTACTTC. The chain joins TRBV7-2 to TRBJ2-7; 12 bases fit TRBD2. This CDR3 has 13 residues. J lost 7 bases, V lost 7 bases, and 5 bases had no gene match. The germline gives CDR1 SGHTA, CDR2 FQGNSA.

In DNA form, the CDR3 reads TGCAGTGCTGTCCGGGACAGGTTACTTTATGGCTACACCTTC. As protein: CSAVRDRLLYGYTF. V gene TRBV20-1 combines with J gene TRBJ1-2; 8 bases are shared with TRBD1. Per germline, CDR1 DFQATT and CDR2 SNEGSKA (reference sequence). The CDR3 consists of 14 residues. V was clipped by 5 bases and J by 5 bases; unmatched bases: 10.

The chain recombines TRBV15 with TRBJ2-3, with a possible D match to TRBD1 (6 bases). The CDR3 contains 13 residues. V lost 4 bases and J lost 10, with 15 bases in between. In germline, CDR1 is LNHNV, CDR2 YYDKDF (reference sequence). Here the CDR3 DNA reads TGTGCCACCAGCATAGGACAGACTGGGGCGCAGTATTTT. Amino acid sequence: CATSIGQTGAQYF. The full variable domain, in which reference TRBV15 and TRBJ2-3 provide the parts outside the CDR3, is DAMVIQNPRYQVTQFGKPVTLSCSQTLNHNVMYWYQQKSSQAPKLLFHYYDKDFNNEADTPDNFQSRRPNTSFCFLDIRSPGLGDTAMYLCATSIGQTGAQYFGPGTRLTVL.

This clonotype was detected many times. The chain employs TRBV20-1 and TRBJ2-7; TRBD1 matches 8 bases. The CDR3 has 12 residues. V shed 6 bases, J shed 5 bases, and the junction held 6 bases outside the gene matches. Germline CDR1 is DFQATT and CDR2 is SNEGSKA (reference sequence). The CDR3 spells CSARTGNHEQYF. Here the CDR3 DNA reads TGCAGTGCCCGGACAGGGAACCACGAGCAGTACTTC.